This T cell receptor beta chain is drawn from a study of identical twins. V was cut by 6 bases and J by 4 bases, with 18 bases left in between. CDR1 is MNHNS, CDR2 SASEGT, per germline. The CDR3 runs 16 residues. This clonotype was recorded a few times. One entry per CDR3 protein, called by TCRdb with MiXCR from the 5' RACE reads. The sample shows roughly 630,000 distinct CDR3 sequences, around 7.4% of them seen only once. The data were also submitted as part of a second study, on yellow fever vaccine responses in identical twins.

This clonotype was obtained from a woman younger than 35 in good health. The rearrangement uses TRBV6-1 and TRBJ2-2; D might be TRBD2 (7 bases). The specimen sequenced was PBMCs. The CDR3 DNA sequence: TGTGCCAGCAGGAGGGGGGGGGCTGTGGGCACCGGGGAGCTGTTTTTT. Translated: CASRRGGAVGTGELFF.